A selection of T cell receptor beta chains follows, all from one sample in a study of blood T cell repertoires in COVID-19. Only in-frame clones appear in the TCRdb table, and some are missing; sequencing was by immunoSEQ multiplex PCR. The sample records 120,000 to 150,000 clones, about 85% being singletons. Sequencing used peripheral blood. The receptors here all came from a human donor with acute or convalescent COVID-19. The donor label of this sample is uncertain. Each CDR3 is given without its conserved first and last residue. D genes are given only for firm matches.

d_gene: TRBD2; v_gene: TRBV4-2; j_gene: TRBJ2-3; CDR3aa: ASSQVNGGATDTQY
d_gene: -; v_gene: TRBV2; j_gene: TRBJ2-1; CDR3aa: ASSEAGTGNYNEQF
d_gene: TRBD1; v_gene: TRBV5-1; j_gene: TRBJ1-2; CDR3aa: ASSLAQGGYGYT
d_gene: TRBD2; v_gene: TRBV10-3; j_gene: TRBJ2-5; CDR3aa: AISEPGLGGETQY
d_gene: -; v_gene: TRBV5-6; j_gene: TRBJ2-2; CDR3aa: ASSSYRGGNTGELF
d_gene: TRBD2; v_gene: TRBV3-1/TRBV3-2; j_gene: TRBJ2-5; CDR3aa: ASSLPGLVETQY
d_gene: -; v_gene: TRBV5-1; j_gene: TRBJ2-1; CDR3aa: ASSALGTAAANEQF
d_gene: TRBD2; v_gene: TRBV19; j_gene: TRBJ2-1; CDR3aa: ASSSPGTSLNEQF
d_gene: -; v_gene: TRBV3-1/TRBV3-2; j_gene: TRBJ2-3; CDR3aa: ASSPLAHKTGTQY
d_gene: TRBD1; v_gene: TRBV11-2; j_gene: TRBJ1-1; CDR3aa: ASSLDRVAF
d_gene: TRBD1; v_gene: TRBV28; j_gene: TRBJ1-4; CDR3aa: ASSFTRGHEKLF
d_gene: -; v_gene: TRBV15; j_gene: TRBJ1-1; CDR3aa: ATSRDRQLMNTEAF
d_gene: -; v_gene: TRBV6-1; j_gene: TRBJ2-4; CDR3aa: ASSERRQGLLAKNIQY
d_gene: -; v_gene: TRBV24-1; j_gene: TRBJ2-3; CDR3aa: ATSDFNRNTDTQY
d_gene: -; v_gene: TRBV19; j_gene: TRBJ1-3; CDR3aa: ASTFLGTYGNTIY
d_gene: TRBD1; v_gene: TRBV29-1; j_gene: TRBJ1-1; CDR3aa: SSSGQGYTEAF
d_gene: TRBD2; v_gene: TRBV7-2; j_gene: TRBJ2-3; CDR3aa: ASSLARSTSGGYHTQY
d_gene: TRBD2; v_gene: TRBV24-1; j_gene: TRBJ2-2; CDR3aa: ATSDGGGTDTGELF